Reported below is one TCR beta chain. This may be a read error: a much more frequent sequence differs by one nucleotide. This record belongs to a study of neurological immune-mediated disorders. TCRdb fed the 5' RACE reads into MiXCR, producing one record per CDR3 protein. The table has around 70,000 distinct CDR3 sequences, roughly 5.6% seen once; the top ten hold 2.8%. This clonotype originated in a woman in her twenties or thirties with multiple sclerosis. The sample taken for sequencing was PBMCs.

The CDR3 reads CASSLRSAKAGETQYF. CDR3 DNA: TGTGCCAGCAGTTTAAGGTCCGCCAAGGCCGGAGAGACCCAGTACTTC. This rearrangement joins TRBV28 to TRBJ2-5; D is undetermined. V dropped 2 bases and J dropped 4 bases, with 17 bases sitting between them. The CDR3 contains 16 residues. Germline assignment: CDR1 MDHEN and CDR2 SYDVKM.